This TCR beta chain was sequenced for a study of cytomegalovirus exposure and HLA in healthy donors. Study-level background: As an earlier analysis found, around 190 million T cells yielded about 100 million unique TCR beta sequences. Findings of the study overall: Testing in vitro showed a few CMV-associated chains specific for CMV antigens.

PCR was performed using 60 Vbeta and 13 Jbeta primers. Repertoires were generated with immunoSEQ multiplex PCR, while TCRdb's copy carries only in-frame clones and drops some. The data contain some 190,000 clones, over 75% of them singletons. A remark on this clone: Its antigen is not identified.

The CDR3 has 16 amino acids. After removal of 4 bases from V and 1 base from J, the junction contained 2 bases not matched to a gene. The germline gives CDR1 SGHTA, CDR2 FQGTGA. Donors were ostensibly healthy at sampling, although undocumented immune exposures were probable. The sequence was obtained from a woman in her 30s in good health and CMV-seronegative. The sequenced material came from PBMCs. This chain links TRBV7-3 with TRBJ2-3, with 13 bases that match TRBD2. The CDR3 region is CASSYGTSGGTDTQYF. For the CDR3, the DNA is TGTGCCAGCAGCTACGGGACTAGCGGGGGCACAGATACGCAGTATTTT.